This T cell receptor (beta chain) stems from a study of blood T cell repertoires in COVID-19. TCRdb's table, derived via immunoSEQ multiplex PCR, lists solely in-frame clones and lacks some. The top ten hold roughly 1.6% of the sample, which has about 180,000 clones, about 87% seen once. This clone was seen a single time. The CDR3 is made up of 12 amino acids. V was trimmed by 6 bases and J by 8 bases, leaving 13 bases between them. The specimen was peripheral blood. This TCR derives from a woman aged 50 to 60 with acute or convalescent COVID-19. The V and J genes are TRBV12-3 or TRBV12-4 and TRBJ1-2; D might be TRBD1 (5 bases). The CDR3 coding sequence is TGTGCCAGCAGCCTAGGGGCAGGAGGCTACACCTTC. It translates to CASSLGAGGYTF.